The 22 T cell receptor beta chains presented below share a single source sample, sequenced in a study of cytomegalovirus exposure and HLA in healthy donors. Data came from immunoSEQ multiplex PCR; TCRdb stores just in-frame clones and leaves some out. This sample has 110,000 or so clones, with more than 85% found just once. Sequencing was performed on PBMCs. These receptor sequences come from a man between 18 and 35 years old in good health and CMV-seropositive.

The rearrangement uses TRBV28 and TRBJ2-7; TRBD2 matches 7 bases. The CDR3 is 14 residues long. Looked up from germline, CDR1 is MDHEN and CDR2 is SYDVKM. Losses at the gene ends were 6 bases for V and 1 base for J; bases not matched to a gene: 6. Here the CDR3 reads CASRIGGESYEQYF. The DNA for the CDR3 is TGTGCCAGCAGGATTGGGGGGGAGTCCTACGAGCAGTACTTC.

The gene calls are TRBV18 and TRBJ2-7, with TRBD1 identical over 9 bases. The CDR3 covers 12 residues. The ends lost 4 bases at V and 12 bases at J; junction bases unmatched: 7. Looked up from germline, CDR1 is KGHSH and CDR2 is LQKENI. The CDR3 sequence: CASSQNRGRPYF. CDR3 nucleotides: TGTGCCAGCTCACAGAACAGGGGGCGCCCGTACTTC.

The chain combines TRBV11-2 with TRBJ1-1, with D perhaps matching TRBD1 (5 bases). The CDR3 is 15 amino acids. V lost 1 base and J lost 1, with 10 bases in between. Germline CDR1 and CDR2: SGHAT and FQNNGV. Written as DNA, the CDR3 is TGTGCCAGCAGCTTAGTGGCAGGGAAGAACACTGAAGCTTTCTTT. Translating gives CASSLVAGKNTEAFF. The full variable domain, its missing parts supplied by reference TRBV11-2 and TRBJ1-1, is EAGVAQSPRYKIIEKRQSVAFWCNPISGHATLYWYQQILGQGPKLLIQFQNNGVVDDSQLPKDRFSAERLKGVDSTLKIQPAKLEDSAVYLCASSLVAGKNTEAFFGQGTRLTVV.

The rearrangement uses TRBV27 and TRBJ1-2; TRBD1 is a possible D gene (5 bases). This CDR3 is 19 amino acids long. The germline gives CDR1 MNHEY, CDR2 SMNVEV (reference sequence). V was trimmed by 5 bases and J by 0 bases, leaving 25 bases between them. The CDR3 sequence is CASSPKVLGGYQPNYGYTF. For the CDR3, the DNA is TGTGCCAGCAGTCCGAAGGTGTTGGGGGGTTACCAACCTAACTATGGCTACACCTTC.

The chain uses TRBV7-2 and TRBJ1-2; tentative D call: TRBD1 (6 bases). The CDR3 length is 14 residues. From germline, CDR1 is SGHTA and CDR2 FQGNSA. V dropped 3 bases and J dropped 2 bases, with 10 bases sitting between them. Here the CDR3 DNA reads TGTGCCAGCAGCTTCCCCCAGGGGAACTATGGCTACACCTTC. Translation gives CASSFPQGNYGYTF. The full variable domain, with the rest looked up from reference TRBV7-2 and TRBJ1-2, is GAGVSQSPSNKVTEKGKDVELRCDPISGHTALYWYRQSLGQGLEFLIYFQGNSAPDKSGLPSDRFSAERTGGSVSTLTIQRTQQEDSAVYLCASSFPQGNYGYTFGSGTRLTVV.

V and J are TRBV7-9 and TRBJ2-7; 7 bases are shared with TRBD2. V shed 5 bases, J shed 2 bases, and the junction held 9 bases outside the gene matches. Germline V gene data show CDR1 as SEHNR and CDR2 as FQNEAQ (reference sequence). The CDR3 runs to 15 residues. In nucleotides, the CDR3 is TGTGCCAGCAGCCCCGGGCCGGGGGGTACCTACGAGCAGTACTTC. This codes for CASSPGPGGTYEQYF.

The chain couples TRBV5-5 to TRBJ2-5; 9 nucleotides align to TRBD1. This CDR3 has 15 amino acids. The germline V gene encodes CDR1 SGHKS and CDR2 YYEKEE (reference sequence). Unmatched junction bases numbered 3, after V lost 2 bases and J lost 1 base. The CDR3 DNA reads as TGTGCCAGCAGCTTCACACAGGGGGCCCAAGAGACCCAGTACTTC. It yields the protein CASSFTQGAQETQYF.

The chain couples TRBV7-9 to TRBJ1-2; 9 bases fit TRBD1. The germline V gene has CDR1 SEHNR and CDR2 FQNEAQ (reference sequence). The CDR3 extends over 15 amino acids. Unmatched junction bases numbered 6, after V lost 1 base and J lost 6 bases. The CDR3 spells CASSLGDRGWDGYTF. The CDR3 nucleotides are TGTGCCAGCAGCTTAGGAGACAGGGGGTGGGATGGCTACACCTTC.

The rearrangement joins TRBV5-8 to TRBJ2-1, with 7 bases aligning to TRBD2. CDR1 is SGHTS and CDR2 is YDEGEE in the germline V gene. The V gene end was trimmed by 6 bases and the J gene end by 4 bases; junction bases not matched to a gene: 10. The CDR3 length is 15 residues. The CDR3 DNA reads TGTGCCAGCATCCGGGGGGACGACATATACAATGAGCAGTTCTTC. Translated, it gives CASIRGDDIYNEQFF.

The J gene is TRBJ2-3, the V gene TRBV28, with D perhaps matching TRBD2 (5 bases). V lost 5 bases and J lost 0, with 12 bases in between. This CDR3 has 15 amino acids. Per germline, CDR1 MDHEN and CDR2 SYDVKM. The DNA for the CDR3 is TGTGCCAGCAGTGAAATCAGGACTAGCACAGATACGCAGTATTTT. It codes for CASSEIRTSTDTQYF.

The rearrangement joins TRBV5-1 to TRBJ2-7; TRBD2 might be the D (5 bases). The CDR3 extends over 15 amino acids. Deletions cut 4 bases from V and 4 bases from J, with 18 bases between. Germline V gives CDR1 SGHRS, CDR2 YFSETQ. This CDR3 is CASSPDGVAVYEQYF. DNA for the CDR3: TGCGCCAGCAGCCCGGACGGGGTGGCTGTTTACGAGCAGTACTTC.

CDR3 sequence (DNA): TGCAGCGTAGAAAGGGGTTCTGGCACTGAAGCTTTCTTT. It specifies CSVERGSGTEAFF. The chain combines TRBV29-1 with TRBJ1-1; tentative D call: TRBD1 (5 bases). Trimming stripped 6 bases from V and 4 bases from J, with 15 bases between. CDR1 and CDR2 from the germline V gene are SQVTM and ANQGSEA. This CDR3 comprises 13 residues.

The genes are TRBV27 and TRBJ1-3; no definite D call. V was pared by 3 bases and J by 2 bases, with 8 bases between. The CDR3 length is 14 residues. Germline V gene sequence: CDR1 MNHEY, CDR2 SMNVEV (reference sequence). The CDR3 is CASSFLPAGNTIYF. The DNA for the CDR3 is TGTGCCAGCAGTTTCCTCCCTGCTGGAAACACCATATATTTT.

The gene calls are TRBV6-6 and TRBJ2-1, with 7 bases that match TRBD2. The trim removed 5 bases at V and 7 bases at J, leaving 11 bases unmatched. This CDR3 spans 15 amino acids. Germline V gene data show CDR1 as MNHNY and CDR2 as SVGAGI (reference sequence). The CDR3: CASSLAEEGLNEQFF. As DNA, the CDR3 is TGTGCCAGCAGTCTAGCGGAGGAGGGCTTGAATGAGCAGTTCTTC.

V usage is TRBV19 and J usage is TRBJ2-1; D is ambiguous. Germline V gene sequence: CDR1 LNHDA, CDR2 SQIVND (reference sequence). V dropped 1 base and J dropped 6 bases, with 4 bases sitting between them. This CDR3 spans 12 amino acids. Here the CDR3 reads CASSIGGNEQFF. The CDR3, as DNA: TGTGCCAGTAGTATAGGAGGCAATGAGCAGTTCTTC.

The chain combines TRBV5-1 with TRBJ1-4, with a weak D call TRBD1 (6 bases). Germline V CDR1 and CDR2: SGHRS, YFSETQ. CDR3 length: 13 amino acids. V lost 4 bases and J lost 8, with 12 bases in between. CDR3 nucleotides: TGCGCCAGCAGCCTCCGGGACAACGAAAAACTGTTTTTT. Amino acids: CASSLRDNEKLFF.

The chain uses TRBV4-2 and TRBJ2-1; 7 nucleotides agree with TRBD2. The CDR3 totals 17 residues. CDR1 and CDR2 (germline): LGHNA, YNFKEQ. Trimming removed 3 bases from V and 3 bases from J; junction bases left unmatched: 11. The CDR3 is CASSQLSTGGDYNEQFF. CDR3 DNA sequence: TGTGCCAGCAGCCAGCTATCAACGGGGGGTGACTACAATGAGCAGTTCTTC.

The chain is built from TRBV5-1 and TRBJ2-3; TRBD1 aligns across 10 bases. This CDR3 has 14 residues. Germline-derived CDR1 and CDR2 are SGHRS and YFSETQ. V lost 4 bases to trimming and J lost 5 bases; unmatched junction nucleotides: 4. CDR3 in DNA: TGCGCCAGCAGCCGAGGGACAGGGGAAGATACGCAGTATTTT. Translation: CASSRGTGEDTQYF.

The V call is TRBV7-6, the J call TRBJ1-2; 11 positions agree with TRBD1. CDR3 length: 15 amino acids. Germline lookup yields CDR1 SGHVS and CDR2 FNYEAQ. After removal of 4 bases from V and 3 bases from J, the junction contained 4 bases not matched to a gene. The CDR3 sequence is CASSSRTGGHYGYTF. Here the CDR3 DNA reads TGTGCCAGCAGCTCTAGGACAGGGGGCCACTATGGCTACACCTTC.

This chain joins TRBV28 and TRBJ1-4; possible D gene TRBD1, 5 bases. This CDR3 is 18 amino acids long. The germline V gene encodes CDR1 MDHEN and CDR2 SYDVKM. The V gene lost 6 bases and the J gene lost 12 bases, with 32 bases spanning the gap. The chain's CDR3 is CASRNTFPNAGGRGELFF. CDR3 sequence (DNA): TGTGCCAGCAGGAACACCTTCCCGAATGCGGGGGGACGAGGAGAACTGTTTTTT.

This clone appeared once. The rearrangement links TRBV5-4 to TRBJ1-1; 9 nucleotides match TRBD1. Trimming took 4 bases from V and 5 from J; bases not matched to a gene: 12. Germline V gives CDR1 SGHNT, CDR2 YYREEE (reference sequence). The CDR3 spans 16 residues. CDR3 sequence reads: CASSRRWGQGGTEAFF. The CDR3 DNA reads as TGTGCCAGCAGCCGGAGGTGGGGACAGGGTGGGACTGAAGCTTTCTTT.

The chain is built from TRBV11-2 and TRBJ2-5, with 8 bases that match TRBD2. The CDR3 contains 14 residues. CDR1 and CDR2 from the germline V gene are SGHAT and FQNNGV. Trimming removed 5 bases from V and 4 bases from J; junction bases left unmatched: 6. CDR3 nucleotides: TGTGCCAGCAGCCGGGGGGGCTCGACAGAGACCCAGTACTTC. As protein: CASSRGGSTETQYF. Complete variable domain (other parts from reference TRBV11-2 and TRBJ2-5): EAGVAQSPRYKIIEKRQSVAFWCNPISGHATLYWYQQILGQGPKLLIQFQNNGVVDDSQLPKDRFSAERLKGVDSTLKIQPAKLEDSAVYLCASSRGGSTETQYFGPGTRLLVL.